A single sample is the source of the 11 T cell receptor beta chains below, sequenced in a study of blood T cell repertoires in COVID-19. Measured with immunoSEQ multiplex PCR; TCRdb has only the in-frame clones, and not every one. The sample lists around 13,000 clones, less than 90% occurring once. Sequencing used peripheral blood. These receptors were collected from an older man with acute or convalescent COVID-19.

The chain is built from TRBV30 and TRBJ2-2, with TRBD2 matching 9 bases. The CDR3 length is 16 residues. V trimming: 3 bases; J trimming: 4 bases; junction bases outside the gene matches: 9. CDR1 and CDR2 (germline): GTSNPN, SVGIG (reference sequence). CDR3 nucleotide sequence: TGTGCCTGGAGCAAAGCTGGGACTAGCTTCACCGGGGAGCTGTTTTTT. This encodes CAWSKAGTSFTGELFF.

The chain links TRBV3-1 (or the pseudogene TRBV3-2) to TRBJ2-7; 7 bases match TRBD1. Germline V gives CDR1 LGHDT, CDR2 YNNKEL (reference sequence). V trimming: 4 bases; J trimming: 5 bases; junction bases outside the gene matches: 23. The CDR3 consists of 19 residues. The CDR3 DNA follows: TGTGCCAGCAGCCCAAAATCTCGGAAGACAGGGTCGTTTGTCGACGAGCAGTACTTC. As protein: CASSPKSRKTGSFVDEQYF.

The table lists this clone with a count of one. The CDR3, as DNA: TGTGCCAGCAGTTTATCGAGCTTCGCGGGAGTGAGCTCCTACGAGCAGTACTTC. It codes for CASSLSSFAGVSSYEQYF. The chain is built from TRBV27 and TRBJ2-7; 7 bases fit TRBD2. The CDR3 is made up of 18 amino acids. Germline assignment: CDR1 MNHEY and CDR2 SMNVEV (reference sequence). J lost 0 bases, V lost 0 bases, and 11 bases had no gene match.

The rearrangement uses TRBV6-5 and TRBJ2-2; 11 bases map to TRBD2. The CDR3 is 15 residues long. Per the germline V gene, CDR1 is MNHEY and CDR2 is SVGAGI. V was clipped by 4 bases and J by 6 bases; unmatched bases: 4. CDR3 loop: CASSSLAGEAGELFF. Here the CDR3 DNA reads TGTGCCAGCAGTTCACTAGCGGGAGAGGCCGGGGAGCTGTTTTTT.

The chain carries TRBV5-8 and TRBJ1-2; 9 positions match TRBD1. This CDR3 has 14 residues. V shed 3 bases, J shed 5 bases, and the junction held 5 bases outside the gene matches. Looked up from germline, CDR1 is SGHTS and CDR2 is YDEGEE. This chain's CDR3 is CASSSVQGAYGYTF. DNA for the CDR3: TGTGCCAGCAGCTCCGTACAGGGGGCTTATGGCTACACCTTC.

This clone occurred a few times. The rearrangement links TRBV5-3 to TRBJ2-7, with D maybe TRBD2 (5 bases). TRBV5-3 is identified as an open reading frame with a role that is uncertain. The CDR3 sequence is 13 residues long. Trimming removed 5 bases from V and 7 bases from J, with 16 bases in between. The CDR3 DNA is TGTGCCAGAAGTTCGGGATCCCCGGAGGAGCAGTACTTC. Protein product: CARSSGSPEEQYF.

The chain joins TRBV7-2 to TRBJ1-4; TRBD1 agrees at 9 bases. This CDR3 is built from 18 residues. Looked up from germline, CDR1 is SGHTA and CDR2 is FQGNSA. The ends lost 1 base at V and 8 bases at J; junction bases unmatched: 14. The CDR3, as DNA: TGTGCCAGCAGCTTAGGGATACTACAGGGGGCGTTTGGGGAAAAACTGTTTTTT. This gives the protein CASSLGILQGAFGEKLFF.

The V and J genes are TRBV7-9 and TRBJ1-4, with TRBD1 as a possible D gene (5 bases). The ends were cut back, 1 base at V and 6 bases at J, with 12 bases in the middle. The V gene's germline CDR1 is SEHNR and CDR2 FQNEAQ (reference sequence). CDR3 size: 15 residues. CDR3 nucleotide sequence: TGTGCCAGCAGCTTAGAGATGGGGCCTGATGAAAAACTGTTTTTT. Residues: CASSLEMGPDEKLFF.

V gene TRBV30 combines with J gene TRBJ2-7; TRBD1 is a possible D gene (6 bases). CDR3 length equals 13 residues. Trimming removed 0 bases from V and 6 bases from J, with 12 bases in between. The V gene's germline CDR1 is GTSNPN and CDR2 SVGIG (reference sequence). The CDR3 DNA sequence: TGTGCCTGGAGTGTCTCAGGGGCTGGCGAGCAGTACTTC. Its protein is CAWSVSGAGEQYF.

V usage is TRBV5-1 and J usage is TRBJ2-5; possible D gene TRBD2, 6 bases. CDR1 is SGHRS, CDR2 YFSETQ, per germline. The CDR3 extends over 14 amino acids. V lost 0 bases and J 2 bases, leaving 8 bases between the germline ends. As DNA, the CDR3 is TGCGCCAGCAGCTTGGGACGGGGGCAAGAGACCCAGTACTTC. This sequence encodes CASSLGRGQETQYF.

CDR3 nucleotide sequence: TGTGCCAGCAGCCCAGGCCCTTCCTACGAGCAGTACTTC. Protein: CASSPGPSYEQYF. The rearrangement joins TRBV7-8 to TRBJ2-7; no firm D call. The CDR3 runs 13 residues. Trimming shortened V by 5 bases and J by 1 base, and 9 bases separated the two germline ends. Looked up from germline, CDR1 is SGHVS and CDR2 is FQNEAQ.